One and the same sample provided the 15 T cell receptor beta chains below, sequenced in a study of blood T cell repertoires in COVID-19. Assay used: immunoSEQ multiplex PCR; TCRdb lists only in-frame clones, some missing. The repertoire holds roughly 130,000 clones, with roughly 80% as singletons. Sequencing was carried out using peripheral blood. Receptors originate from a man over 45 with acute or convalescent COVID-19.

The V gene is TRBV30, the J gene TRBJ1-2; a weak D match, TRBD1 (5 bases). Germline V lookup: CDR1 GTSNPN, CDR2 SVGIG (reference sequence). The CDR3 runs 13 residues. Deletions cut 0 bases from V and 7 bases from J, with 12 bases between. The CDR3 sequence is CAWSVLATVGYTF. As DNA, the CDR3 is TGTGCCTGGAGTGTACTCGCGACAGTTGGCTACACCTTC.

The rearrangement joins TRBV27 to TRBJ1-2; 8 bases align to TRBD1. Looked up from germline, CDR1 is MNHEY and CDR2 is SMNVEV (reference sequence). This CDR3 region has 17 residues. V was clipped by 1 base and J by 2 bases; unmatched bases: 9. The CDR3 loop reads CASSLFTPDRVNYGYTF. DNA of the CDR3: TGTGCCAGCAGTTTATTTACACCGGACAGGGTGAACTATGGCTACACCTTC.

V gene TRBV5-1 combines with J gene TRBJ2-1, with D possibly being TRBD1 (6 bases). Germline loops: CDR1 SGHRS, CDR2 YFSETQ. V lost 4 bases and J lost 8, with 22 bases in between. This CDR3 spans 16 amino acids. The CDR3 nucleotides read TGCGCCAGCAGCCCCCCGCGCGAGGCAGGGGCCGATGAGCAGTTCTTC. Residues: CASSPPREAGADEQFF.

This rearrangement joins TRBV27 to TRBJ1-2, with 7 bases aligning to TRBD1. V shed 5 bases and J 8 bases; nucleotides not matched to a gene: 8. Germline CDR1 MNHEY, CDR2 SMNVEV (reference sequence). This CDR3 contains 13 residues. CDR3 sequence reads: CASSTTGTFGYTF. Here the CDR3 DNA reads TGTGCCAGCAGTACGACAGGGACTTTCGGCTACACCTTC.

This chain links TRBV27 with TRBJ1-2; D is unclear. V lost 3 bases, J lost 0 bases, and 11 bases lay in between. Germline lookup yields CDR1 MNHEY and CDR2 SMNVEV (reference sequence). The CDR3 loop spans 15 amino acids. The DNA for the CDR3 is TGTGCCAGCAGTTTCGGCGGGGTCCCTAACTATGGCTACACCTTC. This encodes CASSFGGVPNYGYTF.

The CDR3 reads CASWQGTGELFF. The CDR3 DNA follows: TGTGCCAGCTGGCAGGGGACCGGGGAGCTGTTTTTT. The V and J genes are TRBV12-3 or TRBV12-4 and TRBJ2-2; TRBD1 is a possible D gene (6 bases). This CDR3 is built from 12 residues. Trimming shortened V by 8 bases and J by 5 bases, and 9 bases separated the two germline ends.

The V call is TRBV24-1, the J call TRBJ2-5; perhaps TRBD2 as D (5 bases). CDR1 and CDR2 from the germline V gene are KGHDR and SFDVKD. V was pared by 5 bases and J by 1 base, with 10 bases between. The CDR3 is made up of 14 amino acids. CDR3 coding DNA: TGTGCCACCAGTGGTTCAGCGGTCCAAGAGACCCAGTACTTC. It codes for CATSGSAVQETQYF.

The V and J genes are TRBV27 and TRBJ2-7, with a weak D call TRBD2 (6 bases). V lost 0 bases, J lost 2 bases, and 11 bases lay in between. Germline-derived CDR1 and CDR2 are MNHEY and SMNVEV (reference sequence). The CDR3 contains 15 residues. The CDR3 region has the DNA TGTGCCAGCAGTTTATCCGGGACTCCCGCCTACGAGCAGTACTTC. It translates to CASSLSGTPAYEQYF.

The DNA of the CDR3 is TGTGCTAGTGGTTTGGAATCACTAGCGGGGGGGCCGATCTCCTACGAGCAGTACGTC. It codes for CASGLESLAGGPISYEQYV. This rearrangement joins TRBV12-5 to TRBJ2-7; TRBD2 aligns across 13 bases. The CDR3 contains 19 residues. V trimming: 1 base; J trimming: 0 bases; junction bases outside the gene matches: 9. Germline assignment: CDR1 LGHNT and CDR2 FRNRAP.

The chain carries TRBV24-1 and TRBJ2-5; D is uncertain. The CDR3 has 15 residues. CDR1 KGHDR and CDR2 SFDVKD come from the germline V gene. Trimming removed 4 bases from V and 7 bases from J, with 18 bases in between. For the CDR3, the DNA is TGTGCCACCAGTGAAACCGGGTCCCCCCCTCGGACCCAGTACTTC. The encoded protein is CATSETGSPPRTQYF.

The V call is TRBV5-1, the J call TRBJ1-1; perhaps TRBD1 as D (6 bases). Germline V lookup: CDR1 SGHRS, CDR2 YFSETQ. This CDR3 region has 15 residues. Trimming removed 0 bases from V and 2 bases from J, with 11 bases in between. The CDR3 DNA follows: TGCGCCAGCAGCTTGGATGGGGGACAAAACACTGAAGCTTTCTTT. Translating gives CASSLDGGQNTEAFF.

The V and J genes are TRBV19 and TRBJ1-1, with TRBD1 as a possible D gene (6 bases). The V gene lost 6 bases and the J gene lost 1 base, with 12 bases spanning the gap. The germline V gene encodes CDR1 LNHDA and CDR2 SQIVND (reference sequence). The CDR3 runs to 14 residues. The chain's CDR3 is CASRDQGRNTEAFF. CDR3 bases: TGTGCCAGTAGAGACCAGGGGAGGAACACTGAAGCTTTCTTT.

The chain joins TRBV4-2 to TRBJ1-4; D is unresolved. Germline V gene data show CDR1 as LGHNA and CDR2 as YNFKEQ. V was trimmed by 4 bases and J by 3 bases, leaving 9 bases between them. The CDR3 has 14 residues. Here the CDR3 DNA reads TGTGCCAGCAGCCGTGGAGCGGCTAATGAAAAACTGTTTTTT. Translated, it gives CASSRGAANEKLFF.

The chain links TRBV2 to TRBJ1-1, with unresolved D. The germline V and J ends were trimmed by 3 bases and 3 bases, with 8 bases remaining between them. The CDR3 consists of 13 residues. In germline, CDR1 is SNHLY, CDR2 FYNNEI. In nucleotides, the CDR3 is TGTGCCAGCAGTGACTTTGAGGACACTGAAGCTTTCTTT. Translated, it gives CASSDFEDTEAFF.

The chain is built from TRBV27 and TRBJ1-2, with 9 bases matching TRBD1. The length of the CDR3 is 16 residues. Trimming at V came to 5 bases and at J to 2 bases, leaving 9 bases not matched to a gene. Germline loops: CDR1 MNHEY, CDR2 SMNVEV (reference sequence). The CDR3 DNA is TGTGCCAGCAGTCCCCGGGGACAGGGATACAACTATGGCTACACCTTC. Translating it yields CASSPRGQGYNYGYTF.